The source of this TCR beta chain is a study of CD8+ T cells in alopecia areata. Study context: In an open-label trial, patients got 5 to 10 mg tofacitinib twice daily.

As for treatment: oral pan-JAK inhibitor, 5-10 mg twice daily. Alopecia areata patients had lesional scalp punch biopsies and peripheral blood taken from them. The authors extracted RNA and reverse transcribed it into cDNA as the sequencing template. Clones were read by immunoSEQ multiplex PCR, and TCRdb kept only the in-frame ones, dropping some. Of about 88,000 clones listed, about 40% are singletons. V trimming: 1 base; J trimming: 7 bases; junction bases outside the gene matches: 4. The germline gives CDR1 SNHLY, CDR2 FYNNEI. CDR3 length equals 15 residues. The sample was CD8+ T cells sorted from blood, taken at week 24, from a patient treated with tofacitinib. The TCR originated in a human donor with alopecia areata. This chain uses TRBV2 with TRBJ2-1; TRBD2 agrees at 10 bases. For the CDR3, the DNA is TGTGCCAGCAGTGAAGGGACTAGCGGCAATAATGAGCAGTTCTTC. Amino acid sequence: CASSEGTSGNNEQFF. Full variable domain (missing parts from reference TRBV2 and TRBJ2-1): EPEVTQTPSHQVTQMGQEVILRCVPISNHLYFYWYRQILGQKVEFLVSFYNNEISEKSEIFDDQFSVERPDGSNFTLKIRSTKLEDSAMYFCASSEGTSGNNEQFFGPGTRLTVL.